The rows below give T cell receptor beta chains drawn from one sample of a study of blood T cell repertoires in COVID-19. Sequenced by immunoSEQ multiplex PCR; TCRdb stores in-frame clones only, minus some. The sample includes roughly 120,000 clones, over 65% of them seen just once. Sequencing input: peripheral blood. The receptors were sampled from a woman in her sixties with acute or convalescent COVID-19. The CDR3 runs from the conserved cysteine through the conserved F or W. Each record gives: clone size, V gene, J gene, D gene, CDR3 DNA, CDR3 protein. D genes are given only for firm matches. Some rows mark clone size as missing; the rest say once, few, many or name a class of expanded clone.

>NA|TRBV7-6|TRBJ2-5|NA
TGTGCCAGCAGCAATTATCGTCAAGAGACCCAGTACTTC
CASSNYRQETQYF
>many|TRBV4-3|TRBJ2-7|TRBD2
TGCGCCAGCAGCCAAGATTATCTGGGACTACTCTACGAGCAGTACTTC
CASSQDYLGLLYEQYF
>NA|TRBV3-1/TRBV3-2|TRBJ1-6|NA
TGTGCCAGCAGCCAGTTGGGGCTCTCCTATAATTCACCCCTCCACTTT
CASSQLGLSYNSPLHF
>NA|TRBV20-1|TRBJ1-1|NA
TGCGGGGGGAGAGGGAACACTGAAGCTTTCTTT
CGGRGNTEAFF
>once|TRBV5-6|TRBJ1-1|NA
TGTGCCAGCAGCTTAGGCAGGGAGGGTCGCACTGAAGCTTTCTTT
CASSLGREGRTEAFF
>NA|TRBV5-1|TRBJ2-1|TRBD1
TGCGCCAGCAGCTCACAGGGGGTGGTAAGCAATGAGCAGTTCTTC
CASSSQGVVSNEQFF
>NA|TRBV28|TRBJ1-6|NA
TGTGCCAGCAGTTTATCTGAGGGAGTGAGGTCACCCCTCCACTTT
CASSLSEGVRSPLHF
>once|TRBV15|TRBJ2-5|TRBD1
TGTGCCACCAGCACATCAGGGGGCTGGGAGACCCAGTACTTC
CATSTSGGWETQYF
>few|TRBV27|TRBJ2-7|TRBD2
TGTGCCAGCAGTAAAAGAGGGTTTGTGGCGGGAGGGACCTACGAGCAGTACTTC
CASSKRGFVAGGTYEQYF
>NA|TRBV5-4|TRBJ2-1|TRBD2
TGTGCCAGCAGCCAAAGGACTAGCGGGGACAATGAGCAGTTCTTC
CASSQRTSGDNEQFF
>NA|TRBV6-5|TRBJ2-1|NA
TGTGCCAGCAGTTTTAGTGGGGGGACCTACAATGAGCAGTTCTTC
CASSFSGGTYNEQFF
>NA|TRBV2|TRBJ1-4|TRBD1
TGTGCCAGCAGTGAAGAGGGGGCCGCGGGGCGTGAAAAACTGTTTTTT
CASSEEGAAGREKLFF
>NA|TRBV12-5|TRBJ2-7|NA
TGTGCTAGTGGCCTCGACGGAGCCTACGAGCAGTACTTC
CASGLDGAYEQYF
>NA|TRBV7-3|TRBJ2-5|NA
TGTGCCAGCAGCTTAACGGGGAGGTCCGAGGAGACCCAGTACTTC
CASSLTGRSEETQYF
>NA|TRBV20-1|TRBJ2-7|NA
TGCAGTCCTTCCCCCGTTCTTGAGCAGTACTTC
CSPSPVLEQYF
>NA|TRBV7-9|TRBJ2-3|NA
TGTGCCAGCAGCGTAACCGGGACAAGATCTAGCACAGATACGCAGTATTTT
CASSVTGTRSSTDTQYF
>NA|TRBV10-3|TRBJ2-7|NA
TGTGCCATCAATAGCGGATACGAGCAGTACTTC
CAINSGYEQYF
>once|TRBV19|TRBJ2-1|NA
TGTGCCAGTAGATCACTTTGGCGGGGAAGCTCCTACAATGAGCAGTTCTTC
CASRSLWRGSSYNEQFF
>NA|TRBV28|TRBJ1-1|NA
TGTGCCAGCACCTCAGGAGGAGGGACCATGAACACTGAAGCTTTCTTT
CASTSGGGTMNTEAFF
>NA|TRBV2|TRBJ2-2|NA
TGTGCCAGCAGTGGGTGGGGGCCTGTGGCCGGGGAGCTGTTTTTT
CASSGWGPVAGELFF
>NA|TRBV4-1|TRBJ1-1|NA
TGCGCCAGCAGCCATCTTGGGACAATTCCTGAAGCTTTCTTT
CASSHLGTIPEAFF
>few|TRBV13|TRBJ2-2|NA
TGTGCCAGCACCCACAAGACAGAGAGCACCGGGGAGCTGTTTTTT
CASTHKTESTGELFF
>NA|TRBV4-3|TRBJ2-7|NA
TGCGCCAGCAGCCAAGCAGTGGGAGGCCCCTACGAGCAGTACTTC
CASSQAVGGPYEQYF
>once|TRBV9|TRBJ1-2|TRBD1
TGTGCCAGCAGCCGATCCGTGGAAGGGGGCGTTTATGGCTACACCTTC
CASSRSVEGGVYGYTF
>once|TRBV28|TRBJ2-3|TRBD2
TGTGCCAGCAGTCGTCAAGCGGGGGGTCGGACGCAGTATTTT
CASSRQAGGRTQYF
>NA|TRBV6-2/TRBV6-3|TRBJ1-2|NA
TGTGCCAGCAGTAGGACAGACTATGGCTACACCTTC
CASSRTDYGYTF
>NA|TRBV29-1|TRBJ2-3|NA
TGCAGCGGATGGGGGGGCCTAACAGATACGCAGTATTTT
CSGWGGLTDTQYF
>NA|TRBV11-2|TRBJ2-7|NA
TGTGCCAGCAGCTTAGATGAGCGAAATCTAGGCGAGCAGTACTTC
CASSLDERNLGEQYF
>NA|TRBV16|TRBJ2-7|NA
TGTGCCAGCAGCCAATCCGCTGGCTGGGAGCAGTACTTC
CASSQSAGWEQYF
>NA|TRBV27|TRBJ1-1|NA
TGTGCCAGCGCAGCCCCTAGCACTGAAGCTTTCTTT
CASAAPSTEAFF
>once|TRBV7-3|TRBJ2-1|TRBD2
TGTGCCAGCAGCTCAACTAGCGGCATCTACAATGAGCAGTTCTTC
CASSSTSGIYNEQFF
>NA|TRBV7-9|TRBJ1-1|TRBD1
TGTGCCAGCAGACAGACAGGGGGCGACTTGGCTTTCTTT
CASRQTGGDLAFF
>NA|TRBV9|TRBJ1-2|TRBD1
TGTGCCAGCAGCGGAAATTACTTACAGGGGAAAGGATACGGCTACACCTTC
CASSGNYLQGKGYGYTF
>NA|TRBV13|TRBJ1-1|NA
TGTGCCAGCAGCTTACCGGGAGCCGTCGACACTGAAGCTTTCTTT
CASSLPGAVDTEAFF
>NA|TRBV27|TRBJ1-1|NA
TGTGCCAGTGGTTCAGGGAAATGGAGTGGATACACTGAAGCTTTCTTT
CASGSGKWSGYTEAFF
>NA|TRBV18|TRBJ1-5|TRBD1
TGTGCCAGCTCACGTTCCGGGACAGGGGTCGGGCAGCCCCAGCATTTT
CASSRSGTGVGQPQHF
>NA|TRBV7-3|TRBJ1-1|NA
TGTGCCAGCAGCTTAACTCCCAGCACTGAAGCTTTCTTT
CASSLTPSTEAFF
>NA|TRBV9|TRBJ2-1|NA
TGTGCCAGCAGCGTAAAAGGACAGCGGTACAATGAGCAGTTCTTC
CASSVKGQRYNEQFF
>NA|TRBV19|TRBJ1-2|NA
TGTGCCAGTAACCGCGGTGAGGTGGCTGGCTACACCTTC
CASNRGEVAGYTF
>NA|TRBV18|TRBJ1-2|TRBD1
TGTGCCAGCTCCGGACAGGGGGCTTATGGCTACACCTTC
CASSGQGAYGYTF
>NA|TRBV5-4|TRBJ1-2|NA
TGTGCCAGCAGCTTGAAAGGGGCCTATGGCTACACCTTC
CASSLKGAYGYTF
>NA|TRBV28|TRBJ1-4|NA
TGTGCCAGCAGTTCCGCCGGGGGGGGAGGCGAAAAACTGTTTTTT
CASSSAGGGGEKLFF
>NA|TRBV7-8|TRBJ2-6|TRBD1
TGTGCCAGCAGCCATCCCGCGGGCGGACAGGGAGGATCTGGGGCCAACGTCCTGACTTTC
CASSHPAGGQGGSGANVLTF
>NA|TRBV3-1/TRBV3-2|TRBJ2-1|TRBD2
TGTGCCAGCAGCCAAGGGACTAGTAAGGAGTTCTTC
CASSQGTSKEFF
>NA|TRBV10-2|TRBJ2-7|NA
TGCGCCAGCAGTGCAGTCTACGAGCAGTACTTC
CASSAVYEQYF
>NA|TRBV18|TRBJ2-7|TRBD2
TGTGCCAGCTCCCGGGGGCAAGGCGGGAGGGTTTCGGACGAGCAGTACTTC
CASSRGQGGRVSDEQYF
>NA|TRBV19|TRBJ1-5|TRBD1
TGTGCCAGTAGTGGGGGACAGGGGAGGAATCAGCCCCAGCATTTT
CASSGGQGRNQPQHF
>NA|TRBV3-1/TRBV3-2|TRBJ2-1|NA
TGTGCCAGCAGCACGCGGACTACCCAGTTCGCTTACAATGAGCAGTTCTTC
CASSTRTTQFAYNEQFF
>once|TRBV6-4|TRBJ2-5|TRBD2
TGTGCCAGCAGGATCAGGCGGGGGGGCCCGTCCGGGGCCCAGTACTTC
CASRIRRGGPSGAQYF
>NA|TRBV9|TRBJ1-3|NA
TGTGCCAGCAGCGCGAGACCGAGGGAGGACAACACCATATATTTT
CASSARPREDNTIYF